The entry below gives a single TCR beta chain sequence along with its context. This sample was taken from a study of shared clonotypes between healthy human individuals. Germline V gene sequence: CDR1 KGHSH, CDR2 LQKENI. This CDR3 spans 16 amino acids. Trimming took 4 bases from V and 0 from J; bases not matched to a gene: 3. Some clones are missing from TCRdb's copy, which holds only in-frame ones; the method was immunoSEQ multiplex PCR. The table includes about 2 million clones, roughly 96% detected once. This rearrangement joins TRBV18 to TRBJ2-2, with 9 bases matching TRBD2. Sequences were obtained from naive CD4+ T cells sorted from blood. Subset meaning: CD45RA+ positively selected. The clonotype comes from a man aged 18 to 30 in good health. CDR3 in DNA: TGTGCCAGCTCACATAGCGGGGGCTCGAACACCGGGGAGCTGTTTTTT. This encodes CASSHSGGSNTGELFF. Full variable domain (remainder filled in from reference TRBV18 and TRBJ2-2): NAGVMQNPRHLVRRRGQEARLRCSPMKGHSHVYWYRQLPEEGLKFMVYLQKENIIDESGMPKERFSAEFPKEGPSILRIQQVVRGDSAAYFCASSHSGGSNTGELFFGEGSRLTVL.